The 21 T cell receptor beta chains below come from one sample, sequenced in a study of vaccination and CD4 T cells after COVID-19. Their antigens are not known. Once obtained from cultured CD4+ T cells, the DNA was sequenced using the Oncomine TCR Beta short-read assay. TCRdb independently ran MiXCR on the PCR reads; one entry per CDR3 protein. Of about 3,500 distinct CDR3 sequences in the sample, roughly 44% were seen once. Treatment here: roughly nine-day PBMC culture with coronavirus spike peptide pools or control peptides (ViraFEST assay). The specimen was CD4+ T cells from blood, cultured in vitro. These receptors were taken from a human donor who had recovered from COVID-19.

V gene TRBV19 combines with J gene TRBJ1-5, with a weak D call TRBD1 (5 bases). This CDR3 has 17 residues. Trimming shortened V by 3 bases and J by 0 bases, and 15 bases separated the two germline ends. In germline, CDR1 is LNHDA, CDR2 SQIVND (reference sequence). This chain's CDR3 is CASSIGRGAISNQPQHF. CDR3 nucleotides: TGTGCCAGTAGTATTGGGCGTGGGGCAATTAGCAATCAGCCCCAGCATTTT.

The chain's CDR3 is CASSLLWRGAAYNEQFF. The DNA for the CDR3 is TGTGCCAGCAGCTTATTATGGCGGGGGGCTGCCTACAATGAGCAGTTCTTC. The V gene is TRBV7-6, the J gene TRBJ2-1; 8 nucleotides align to TRBD2. After removal of 2 bases from V and 2 bases from J, the junction contained 8 bases not matched to a gene. Germline CDR1 reads SGHVS; CDR2 reads FNYEAQ. The CDR3 length is 17 residues.

The chain's CDR3 is CSARVGGQETQYF. CDR3 DNA sequence: TGCAGTGCTAGAGTCGGGGGTCAAGAGACCCAGTACTTC. The chain employs TRBV20-1 and TRBJ2-5, with D tentatively TRBD2 (6 bases). Germline V gene sequence: CDR1 DFQATT, CDR2 SNEGSKA (reference sequence). The CDR3 consists of 13 residues. V was trimmed by 1 base and J by 2 bases, leaving 8 bases between them.

The V gene is TRBV4-2, the J gene TRBJ1-6; D remains ambiguous. Germline V CDR1 and CDR2: LGHNA, YNFKEQ. V lost 2 bases, J lost 0 bases, and 8 bases lay in between. The CDR3 is 16 residues long. The CDR3 coding sequence is TGTGCCAGCAGCCAACGGCAGAGCTCCTATAATTCACCCCTCCACTTT. Its protein is CASSQRQSSYNSPLHF.

Only one count was recorded for this clonotype. The V call is TRBV7-2, the J call TRBJ1-5, with D uncertain. Germline V lookup: CDR1 SGHTA, CDR2 FQGNSA. This CDR3 comprises 13 residues. The V gene lost 2 bases and the J gene lost 5 bases, with 7 bases spanning the gap. CDR3 sequence: CASSLFTDQPQHF. The CDR3 region has the DNA TGTGCCAGCAGCTTATTTACGGATCAGCCCCAGCATTTT.

The chain is built from TRBV20-1 and TRBJ1-3, with 7 nucleotides matching TRBD1. The V gene end was trimmed by 2 bases and the J gene end by 8 bases; junction bases not matched to a gene: 12. Germline V gives CDR1 DFQATT, CDR2 SNEGSKA (reference sequence). This CDR3 contains 15 residues. CDR3 DNA sequence: TGCAGTGCTAGAAAAGACACAGGGGCGGGGGACACCATATATTTT. Its protein product is CSARKDTGAGDTIYF.

V is TRBV20-1 and J is TRBJ1-1; TRBD1 matches 8 bases. V was pared by 6 bases and J by 1 base, with 13 bases of the junction left unmatched. Germline V gene data show CDR1 as DFQATT and CDR2 as SNEGSKA (reference sequence). This CDR3 contains 16 residues. In nucleotides, the CDR3 is TGCAGTGCCACGATACCCCAAGGACAGGGGAACACTGAAGCTTTCTTT. Its protein is CSATIPQGQGNTEAFF.

This clonotype is hyperexpanded within its sample. The chain combines TRBV6-1 with TRBJ2-6, with TRBD1 as a possible D gene (6 bases). The germline CDR1 and CDR2 sequences are MNHNS and SASEGT. The CDR3 spans 17 residues. Between the trimmed V and J ends, which lost 6 bases and 0 bases, there was a span of 15 bases. DNA of the CDR3: TGTGCCAGCAGCAGAGTGACAGGCCTCTCTGGGGCCAACGTCCTGACTTTC. This codes for CASSRVTGLSGANVLTF.

The rearrangement joins TRBV20-1 to TRBJ1-2; tentatively, D is TRBD1 (5 bases). The CDR3 has 14 amino acids. Germline-derived CDR1 and CDR2 are DFQATT and SNEGSKA (reference sequence). V lost 1 base and J 0 bases, leaving 9 bases between the germline ends. The DNA for the CDR3 is TGCAGTGCTAGAGCGACAGCTACTAACTATGGCTACACCTTC. It yields the protein CSARATATNYGYTF.

This clonotype occurred a few times. The V and J genes are TRBV20-1 and TRBJ2-3, with no clear D. The CDR3 extends over 15 amino acids. Germline V lookup: CDR1 DFQATT, CDR2 SNEGSKA (reference sequence). Deletions cut 5 bases from V and 2 bases from J, with 17 bases between. The CDR3 DNA reads as TGCAGTGCTCACGGGTCTGCGGTCCTCACAGATACGCAGTATTTT. It encodes CSAHGSAVLTDTQYF.

This chain links TRBV20-1 with TRBJ2-5, with 13 bases lining up with TRBD2. The V segment lost 2 bases and the J segment 0 bases; nucleotides outside the gene matches: 3. CDR3 size: 16 residues. Germline CDR1 DFQATT, CDR2 SNEGSKA (reference sequence). The CDR3 DNA reads TGCAGTGCTAGACCGGGACTAGCGGGGTACCAAGAGACCCAGTACTTC. It is translated as CSARPGLAGYQETQYF.

The V call is TRBV7-3, the J call TRBJ2-1; D is possibly TRBD2 (5 bases). The CDR3 totals 16 residues. Germline CDR1 reads SGHTA; CDR2 reads FQGTGA. V was cut by 5 bases and J by 0 bases, with 14 bases left in between. CDR3 sequence reads: CASSQGLRSSYNEQFF. For the CDR3, the DNA is TGTGCCAGCAGCCAAGGACTCCGAAGCTCCTACAATGAGCAGTTCTTC.

There are a few counts of this clonotype. The gene calls are TRBV12-3 or TRBV12-4 and TRBJ1-5; 8 nucleotides match TRBD1. The length of the CDR3 is 15 residues. The V segment lost 5 bases and the J segment 4 bases; nucleotides outside the gene matches: 7. The DNA for the CDR3 is TGTGCCAGCAGTGCCGGGACAGGCAATAATCAGCCCCAGCATTTT. Protein: CASSAGTGNNQPQHF.

This clonotype was seen more than once but under ten times. J is TRBJ2-7 and V is TRBV6-5, with 10 bases that match TRBD1. CDR1 and CDR2 (germline): MNHEY, SVGAGI. V shed 4 bases and J 3 bases; nucleotides not matched to a gene: 3. There are 14 residues in the CDR3. The CDR3 loop reads CASSSGDRGYEQYF. The CDR3 nucleotides read TGTGCCAGCAGTTCTGGGGACAGGGGCTACGAGCAGTACTTC.

The V gene is TRBV2, the J gene TRBJ1-2; possible D gene TRBD1, 6 bases. CDR1 is SNHLY, CDR2 FYNNEI, per germline. Trimming took 5 bases from V and 5 from J, leaving 15 bases between them. The CDR3 covers 14 residues. The CDR3 DNA reads as TGTGCCAGCAGTAGTCCGGGGGCGCAATATGGCTACACCTTC. Translation gives CASSSPGAQYGYTF. The whole variable domain, remainder taken from reference TRBV2 and TRBJ1-2, is EPEVTQTPSHQVTQMGQEVILRCVPISNHLYFYWYRQILGQKVEFLVSFYNNEISEKSEIFDDQFSVERPDGSNFTLKIRSTKLEDSAMYFCASSSPGAQYGYTFGSGTRLTVV.

V and J are TRBV12-5 and TRBJ2-3; D unclear. Trimming took 6 bases from V and 4 from J, leaving 17 bases between them. The germline gives CDR1 LGHNT, CDR2 FRNRAP. CDR3 length: 15 amino acids. Here the CDR3 DNA reads TGTGCTAGTGGCCAAGGCGCAGGTGTCCCAGATACGCAGTATTTT. Translating gives CASGQGAGVPDTQYF.

This clonotype was recorded only once. The chain recombines TRBV24-1 with TRBJ2-1; TRBD2 is a possible D gene (5 bases). Germline lookup yields CDR1 KGHDR and CDR2 SFDVKD. The CDR3 length is 16 residues. Between the trimmed V and J ends, which lost 1 base and 0 bases, there was a span of 9 bases. The CDR3 bases are TGTGCCACCAGTGATTTACAAGGGAGCTCCTACAATGAGCAGTTCTTC. It codes for CATSDLQGSSYNEQFF.

By share, this clonotype counts as medium-sized (0.01 to 0.1%). This chain links TRBV19 with TRBJ1-2; no reliable D call. Germline V gene lookup returns CDR1 LNHDA and CDR2 SQIVND (reference sequence). Trimming stripped 2 bases from V and 0 bases from J, with 4 bases between. The CDR3 contains 13 residues. CDR3 sequence: CASSITTNYGYTF. CDR3 nucleotide sequence: TGTGCCAGTAGTATAACAACTAACTATGGCTACACCTTC.

The rearrangement joins TRBV2 to TRBJ2-7, with a weak D call TRBD2 (5 bases). Between the trimmed V and J ends, which lost 7 bases and 2 bases, there was a span of 15 bases. CDR1 and CDR2 (germline): SNHLY, FYNNEI. This CDR3 has 14 amino acids. CDR3 sequence (DNA): TGTGCCAGCAACGACGCCGGGAAAGCCTACGAGCAGTACTTC. Translated: CASNDAGKAYEQYF.

A few counts support this clonotype. This chain links TRBV20-1 with TRBJ2-1, with D perhaps TRBD2 (5 bases). The CDR3 runs to 14 residues. V gave up 2 bases and J gave up 3 bases, with 11 bases separating them. Per the germline V gene, CDR1 is DFQATT and CDR2 is SNEGSKA (reference sequence). The CDR3 sequence is CSARRTWDYNEQFF. For the CDR3, the DNA is TGCAGTGCTAGAAGGACTTGGGACTACAATGAGCAGTTCTTC.

This clonotype was found a few times. The V call is TRBV7-9, the J call TRBJ1-2, with D tentatively TRBD1 (5 bases). CDR3 length equals 15 residues. The germline V and J ends were trimmed by 5 bases and 8 bases, with 21 bases remaining between them. The germline CDR1 and CDR2 sequences are SEHNR and FQNEAQ (reference sequence). The CDR3 nucleotides are TGTGCCAGCAGCCCGCCCGTCCTACGACGGGGCGGCTACACCTTC. This sequence encodes CASSPPVLRRGGYTF. The variable domain in full, with the rest retrieved from reference TRBV7-9 and TRBJ1-2, is DTGVSQNPRHKITKRGQNVTFRCDPISEHNRLYWYRQTLGQGPEFLTYFQNEAQLEKSRLLSDRFSAERPKGSFSTLEIQRTEQGDSAMYLCASSPPVLRRGGYTFGSGTRLTVV.